The 27 T cell receptor beta chains reported below all come from one sample, sequenced in a study of yellow fever vaccine responses in identical twins. TCRdb reanalysed the RT-PCR reads using MiXCR and keeps one entry per CDR3 protein. This table has 17,000 or so distinct CDR3 sequences, approximately 70% appearing once. This sample comprised T cells from blood (PBMCs), unsorted or a sorted subset (not recorded which), obtained before or after yellow fever vaccination (not recorded which). The receptors stem from a woman aged 18-29 years who received the yellow fever vaccine.

The chain has TRBV2 and TRBJ1-2; D is uncertain. The germline V gene has CDR1 SNHLY and CDR2 FYNNEI. The length of the CDR3 is 14 residues. The germline V and J ends were trimmed by 8 bases and 0 bases, with 13 bases remaining between them. The CDR3 DNA follows: TGTGCCAGCTTTGGTCAGACTTCTAACTATGGCTACACCTTC. This sequence encodes CASFGQTSNYGYTF.

V usage is TRBV6-1 and J usage is TRBJ2-1; D is possibly TRBD2 (6 bases). Germline V gene sequence: CDR1 MNHNS, CDR2 SASEGT. The CDR3 covers 16 residues. V was pared by 6 bases and J by 1 base, with 16 bases between. CDR3 in amino acids: CASSPLALGSYNEQFF. Here the CDR3 DNA reads TGTGCCAGCAGCCCACTAGCCCTAGGTTCCTACAATGAGCAGTTCTTC.

The chain links TRBV20-1 to TRBJ1-2; 7 bases line up with TRBD1. Trimming cost V 3 bases and J 2 bases; bases outside gene matches: 6. Germline V gene sequence: CDR1 DFQATT, CDR2 SNEGSKA (reference sequence). CDR3 size: 14 residues. The CDR3 DNA reads as TGCAGTGCTAGGGACAGGATAACGAACTATGGCTACACCTTC. Its protein product is CSARDRITNYGYTF.

This clonotype showed up just a few times. This chain uses TRBV11-2 with TRBJ2-5, with D tentatively TRBD1 or TRBD2 (5 bases each). V was shortened by 5 bases and J by 7 bases, with 14 bases between the two germline ends. The CDR3 contains 13 residues. CDR1 is SGHAT and CDR2 is FQNNGV in the germline V gene. The CDR3 loop is CASSQGPAGTQYF. The CDR3 bases are TGTGCCAGCAGCCAGGGACCCGCGGGGACCCAGTACTTC.

CDR3 region: CSVEDGSSGKETQYF. The CDR3 DNA follows: TGCAGCGTTGAAGATGGGTCTAGCGGGAAAGAGACCCAGTACTTC. The V call is TRBV29-1, the J call TRBJ2-5; 9 nucleotides agree with TRBD2. The germline V gene has CDR1 SQVTM and CDR2 ANQGSEA. The CDR3 is made up of 15 amino acids. Trimming removed 0 bases from V and 3 bases from J; junction bases left unmatched: 5.

V and J are TRBV12-3 or TRBV12-4 and TRBJ1-2; 8 nucleotides align to TRBD1. The CDR3 runs to 17 residues. V shed 2 bases, J shed 6 bases, and the junction held 14 bases outside the gene matches. The CDR3 reads CASSLQGKRTGTNGYTF. The CDR3 DNA sequence: TGTGCCAGCAGTTTACAGGGAAAGAGGACAGGGACGAATGGCTACACCTTC.

This chain joins TRBV3-1 and TRBJ2-5; 12 bases agree with TRBD2. The germline gives CDR1 LGHDT, CDR2 YNNKEL (reference sequence). V was pared by 4 bases and J by 4 bases, with 4 bases of the junction left unmatched. The CDR3 is 15 residues long. The CDR3 protein is CASSLGLAGIETQYF. The CDR3 nucleotides read TGTGCCAGCAGCCTTGGACTAGCGGGGATAGAGACCCAGTACTTC.

This sequence joins TRBV27 and TRBJ2-3; a weak D match, TRBD2 (5 bases). The CDR3 is made up of 13 amino acids. Germline V gene data show CDR1 as MNHEY and CDR2 as SMNVEV (reference sequence). V was pared by 1 base and J by 5 bases, with 7 bases between. The CDR3 here is CASSLYGEDTQYF. The CDR3 DNA follows: TGTGCCAGCAGTTTATACGGGGAAGATACGCAGTATTTT.

The chain carries TRBV7-9 and TRBJ2-2; D is tentatively TRBD1 or TRBD2 (6 bases each). The CDR3 sequence is 14 residues long. Per the germline V gene, CDR1 is SEHNR and CDR2 is FQNEAQ (reference sequence). V dropped 5 bases and J dropped 4 bases, with 11 bases sitting between them. This CDR3 is CASSGRTVTGELFF. CDR3 DNA sequence: TGTGCCAGCAGCGGGAGGACAGTCACCGGGGAGCTGTTTTTT.

This chain links TRBV29-1 with TRBJ2-2, with no clear D. This CDR3 spans 12 amino acids. V lost 6 bases to trimming and J lost 1 base, with 6 bases between them. Germline V lookup: CDR1 SQVTM, CDR2 ANQGSEA. The CDR3 here is CSVTRNTGELFF. In DNA form, the CDR3 reads TGCAGCGTGACACGGAACACCGGGGAGCTGTTTTTT.

This sequence joins TRBV29-1 and TRBJ2-1, with D possibly matching TRBD1 (6 bases). The CDR3 loop spans 15 amino acids. Germline loops: CDR1 SQVTM, CDR2 ANQGSEA. Trimming took 1 base from V and 4 from J, leaving 14 bases between them. CDR3 in amino acids: CSVEGGRGPYNEQFF. Here the CDR3 DNA reads TGCAGCGTTGAAGGCGGCAGGGGCCCGTACAATGAGCAGTTCTTC.

This clonotype was seen a single time. The CDR3 coding sequence is TGCGCCAGCAGCTTGCGTGGGGAGCTGTTTTTT. Protein product: CASSLRGELFF. The J gene is TRBJ2-2, the V gene TRBV5-1; D is unresolved. Between the trimmed V and J ends, which lost 1 base and 8 bases, there was a span of 3 bases. The CDR3 has 11 residues. Germline V gene lookup returns CDR1 SGHRS and CDR2 YFSETQ.

The V and J genes are TRBV2 and TRBJ2-3, with TRBD2 identical over 11 bases. With V trimmed by 5 bases and J by 6 bases, 4 bases remained unmatched. Germline assignment: CDR1 SNHLY and CDR2 FYNNEI. The CDR3 spans 14 residues. This CDR3 reads CASSRLAGRDTQYF. For the CDR3, the DNA is TGTGCCAGCAGTCGACTAGCGGGACGGGATACGCAGTATTTT.

This chain uses TRBV11-1 with TRBJ2-1, with a weak D call TRBD2 (5 bases). V shed 8 bases and J shed 0 bases, with 8 bases lying between them. The CDR3 totals 13 residues. Germline CDR1 and CDR2: SGHAT and FQDESV (reference sequence). CDR3 loop: CASVGVSYNEQFF. As DNA, the CDR3 is TGTGCCAGCGTCGGGGTCTCCTACAATGAGCAGTTCTTC.

The CDR3 DNA is TGTGCCAGCAGCCCACAGGGGATAAATCAGCCCCAGCATTTT. It yields the protein CASSPQGINQPQHF. The chain is built from TRBV5-6 and TRBJ1-5, with 7 bases identical to TRBD1. Germline V lookup: CDR1 SGHDT, CDR2 YYEEEE. CDR3 length: 14 residues. The V gene end was trimmed by 4 bases and the J gene end by 4 bases; junction bases not matched to a gene: 5.

The J gene is TRBJ2-3, the V gene TRBV7-7; D is uncertain. The ends were cut back, 4 bases at V and 0 bases at J, with 11 bases in the middle. This CDR3 spans 15 amino acids. CDR1 is SSHAT, CDR2 FNYEAQ, per germline (reference sequence). The CDR3 here is CASSSSRASTDTQYF. DNA of the CDR3: TGTGCCAGCAGCTCCTCTAGAGCGAGCACAGATACGCAGTATTTT.

This chain links TRBV10-1 with TRBJ1-1; D may be TRBD1 (6 bases). Trimming removed 1 base at V and 1 base at J, with 7 bases between. Germline V lookup: CDR1 WNHNN, CDR2 SYGVQD (reference sequence). This CDR3 is built from 14 residues. The CDR3 is CASSEYRENTEAFF. The CDR3 nucleotides are TGCGCCAGCAGTGAGTACAGGGAGAACACTGAAGCTTTCTTT.

This clonotype was counted a single time. The chain uses TRBV11-1 and TRBJ2-3; D unclear. This CDR3 is 13 amino acids long. The V and J ends lost 5 bases and 3 bases respectively, with 9 bases between them. CDR1 is SGHAT and CDR2 is FQDESV in the germline V gene (reference sequence). The DNA of the CDR3 is TGTGCCAGCAGCCGCCCCTCGACAGATACGCAGTATTTT. This sequence encodes CASSRPSTDTQYF.

CDR3 protein: CAVGWSYEQYF. The DNA of the CDR3 is TGTGCCGTAGGGTGGTCCTACGAGCAGTACTTC. This chain connects TRBV28 to TRBJ2-7; D unresolved. The V gene's germline CDR1 is MDHEN and CDR2 SYDVKM. The germline V and J ends were trimmed by 11 bases and 1 base, with 9 bases remaining between them. The CDR3 extends over 11 amino acids.

This sequence joins TRBV15 and TRBJ1-1; no firm D call. CDR1 LNHNV and CDR2 YYDKDF come from the germline V gene (reference sequence). This CDR3 has 14 amino acids. The V end lost 0 bases, the J end lost 6 bases, and 11 bases lay between the germline ends. Written as DNA, the CDR3 is TGTGCCACCAGCAGAGATTTTAGTCTCGCTGAAGCTTTCTTT. Protein sequence: CATSRDFSLAEAFF. The entire variable domain, with the rest obtained from reference TRBV15 and TRBJ1-1, is as follows: DAMVIQNPRYQVTQFGKPVTLSCSQTLNHNVMYWYQQKSSQAPKLLFHYYDKDFNNEADTPDNFQSRRPNTSFCFLDIRSPGLGDTAMYLCATSRDFSLAEAFFGQGTRLTVV.

A few counts support this clonotype. The chain couples TRBV5-1 to TRBJ2-7, with 9 positions matching TRBD1. Trimming cost V 4 bases and J 5 bases; bases outside gene matches: 7. The CDR3 consists of 14 residues. CDR1 SGHRS and CDR2 YFSETQ come from the germline V gene. The CDR3 spells CASSQTGGTNEQYF. In DNA, the CDR3 is TGCGCCAGCAGCCAGACAGGGGGAACAAACGAGCAGTACTTC.

The gene calls are TRBV29-1 and TRBJ1-1; D is uncertain. Germline V gene lookup returns CDR1 SQVTM and CDR2 ANQGSEA. V was trimmed by 6 bases and J by 1 base, leaving 15 bases between them. CDR3 length: 14 residues. The CDR3 DNA sequence: TGCAGCGTGCTCTTACGGAGGGAGAACACTGAAGCTTTCTTT. This translates into CSVLLRRENTEAFF. Supplemented by reference TRBV29-1 and TRBJ1-1, the full variable domain reads SAVISQKPSRDICQRGTSLTIQCQVDSQVTMMFWYRQQPGQSLTLIATANQGSEATYESGFVIDKFPISRPNLTFSTLTVSNMSPEDSSIYLCSVLLRRENTEAFFGQGTRLTVV.

J is TRBJ1-6 and V is TRBV11-1; perhaps TRBD1 as D (5 bases). V shed 7 bases and J shed 0 bases, with 16 bases lying between them. CDR3 length: 17 amino acids. Germline V gene data show CDR1 as SGHAT and CDR2 as FQDESV (reference sequence). The CDR3 DNA follows: TGTGCCAGCAACGGAGGGGCCCAGGGCTCCTATAATTCACCCCTCCACTTT. Encoded protein: CASNGGAQGSYNSPLHF. The entire variable domain, with the rest obtained from reference TRBV11-1 and TRBJ1-6, is as follows: EAEVAQSPRYKITEKSQAVAFWCDPISGHATLYWYRQILGQGPELLVQFQDESVVDDSQLPKDRFSAERLKGVDSTLKIQPAELGDSAMYLCASNGGAQGSYNSPLHFGNGTRLTVT.

The chain employs TRBV21-1 and TRBJ1-4; no check of the table's D call, TRBD1, against the DNA was made. TRBV21-1 corresponds to a pseudogene. The CDR3 spans 14 residues. For the CDR3, the DNA is TGTGCCAGCAGCAAAGTTGGCAGGGAAAGGGAACTGTTTTTT. Translating gives CASSKVGRERELFF.

The chain joins TRBV29-1 to TRBJ1-1, with no clear D. The CDR3 loop spans 11 amino acids. Trimming took 6 bases from V and 6 from J, leaving 11 bases between them. Germline V gene data show CDR1 as SQVTM and CDR2 as ANQGSEA. CDR3 amino acids: CSVTIVAEAFF. Written as DNA, the CDR3 is TGCAGCGTGACCATTGTCGCTGAAGCTTTCTTT.

This clonotype came up a few times. The germline gene is not matched at one end of the junction; a read error may be the cause. The chain employs TRBV24-1 and TRBJ2-3; D gene uncertain. CDR3 length equals 14 residues. Germline lookup yields CDR1 KGHDR and CDR2 SFDVKD. The CDR3 DNA is TGTGCCACCAGTGACCTAGTGCGGTCAGATACCCAGTATTTT. It is translated as CATSDLVRSDTQYF.

The J gene is TRBJ2-6, the V gene TRBV2, with D unresolved. With 4 bases removed from V and 0 bases from J, the gap between germline ends came to 13 bases. Germline CDR1 is SNHLY and CDR2 is FYNNEI. CDR3 length: 17 amino acids. The CDR3 bases are TGTGCCAGCAGTGGAAAGGTGTCCCACTCTGGGGCCAACGTCCTGACTTTC. This translates into CASSGKVSHSGANVLTF.